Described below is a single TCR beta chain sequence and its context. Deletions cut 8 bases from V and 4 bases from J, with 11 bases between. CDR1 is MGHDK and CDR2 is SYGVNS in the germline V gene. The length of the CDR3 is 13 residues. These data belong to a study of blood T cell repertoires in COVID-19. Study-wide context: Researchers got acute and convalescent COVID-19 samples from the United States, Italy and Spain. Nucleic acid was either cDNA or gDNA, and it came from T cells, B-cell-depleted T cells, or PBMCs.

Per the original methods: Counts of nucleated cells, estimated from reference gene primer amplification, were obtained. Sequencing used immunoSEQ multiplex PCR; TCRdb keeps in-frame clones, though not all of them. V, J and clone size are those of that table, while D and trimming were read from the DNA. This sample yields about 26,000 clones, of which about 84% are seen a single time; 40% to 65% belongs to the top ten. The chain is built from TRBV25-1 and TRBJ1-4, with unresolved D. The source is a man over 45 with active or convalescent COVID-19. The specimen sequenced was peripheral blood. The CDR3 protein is CASQAPINEKLFF. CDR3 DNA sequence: TGTGCCAGCCAGGCCCCCATTAATGAAAAACTGTTTTTT.